The 27 T cell receptor beta chains presented below share a single source sample, sequenced in a study of blood T cells in healthy people across ages. Next came a second PCR, run for about 7 to 12 cycles, which used a sample-barcoded 5' primer along with a J-beta primer mix. MiXCR, applied by TCRdb to the 5' RACE reads, yields one record per CDR3 protein. This sample has about 800,000 distinct CDR3 sequences, with about 62% found just once. The specimen was blood. All receptors come from a man younger than 45 in good health.

The chain is built from TRBV9 and TRBJ1-1; no firm D call. Germline assignment: CDR1 SGDLS and CDR2 YYNGEE. The CDR3 runs 14 residues. With 6 bases removed from V and 0 bases from J, the gap between germline ends came to 12 bases. As DNA, the CDR3 is TGTGCCAGCACCGCGGGCGGAATGAACACTGAAGCTTTCTTT. Its protein product is CASTAGGMNTEAFF. The complete variable domain, with remaining parts taken from reference TRBV9 and TRBJ1-1, reads DSGVTQTPKHLITATGQRVTLRCSPRSGDLSVYWYQQSLDQGLQFLIQYYNGEERAKGNILERFSAQQFPDLHSELNLSSLELGDSALYFCASTAGGMNTEAFFGQGTRLTVV.

This clonotype was seen just once. The chain links TRBV25-1 to TRBJ2-7, with TRBD2 matching over 9 bases. V trimming: 3 bases; J trimming: 2 bases; junction bases outside the gene matches: 5. The CDR3 sequence is 15 residues long. The germline CDR1 and CDR2 sequences are MGHDK and SYGVNS. The CDR3 spells CASSDGGRGTYEQYF. In DNA, the CDR3 is TGTGCCAGCAGTGACGGCGGGAGGGGCACCTACGAGCAGTACTTC.

This clonotype occurred many times. This rearrangement joins TRBV7-2 to TRBJ2-5, with D hard to call. The ends were cut back, 5 bases at V and 0 bases at J, with 7 bases in the middle. Germline CDR1 SGHTA, CDR2 FQGNSA. This CDR3 comprises 13 residues. CDR3 DNA: TGTGCCAGCAGCATCCGGTACCAAGAGACCCAGTACTTC. Residues: CASSIRYQETQYF.

The rearrangement joins TRBV7-9 to TRBJ2-1; D not resolved. The CDR3 runs 12 residues. CDR1 is SEHNR and CDR2 is FQNEAQ in the germline V gene (reference sequence). Deletions cut 0 bases from V and 9 bases from J, with 6 bases between. The CDR3 is CASSLALTEQFF. Written as DNA, the CDR3 is TGTGCCAGCAGCTTAGCTTTGACTGAGCAGTTCTTC.

The chain is built from TRBV7-2 and TRBJ2-2; D tentatively fits TRBD1 or TRBD2 (5 bases each). The CDR3 consists of 19 residues. V was pared by 2 bases and J by 3 bases, with 22 bases between. Germline values: CDR1 SGHTA, CDR2 FQGNSA. CDR3 sequence (DNA): TGTGCCAGCAGCTTACCGAGACGGGACGACTGGTCGGACACCGGGGAGCTGTTTTTT. It encodes CASSLPRRDDWSDTGELFF. Using reference TRBV7-2 and TRBJ2-2 for the parts outside the CDR3, the full variable domain is GAGVSQSPSNKVTEKGKDVELRCDPISGHTALYWYRQSLGQGLEFLIYFQGNSAPDKSGLPSDRFSAERTGGSVSTLTIQRTQQEDSAVYLCASSLPRRDDWSDTGELFFGEGSRLTVL.

The chain links TRBV24-1 to TRBJ2-7, with 11 bases aligning to TRBD2. J lost 2 bases, V lost 4 bases, and 6 bases had no gene match. Germline V gene sequence: CDR1 KGHDR, CDR2 SFDVKD. This CDR3 has 16 residues. CDR3 sequence reads: CATSDAGTSGPYEQYF. The CDR3 nucleotides are TGTGCCACCAGTGACGCCGGGACTAGCGGACCCTACGAGCAGTACTTC.

This chain connects TRBV12-3 or TRBV12-4 to TRBJ2-7; D is unresolved. The length of the CDR3 is 11 residues. The ends were cut back, 5 bases at V and 3 bases at J, with 5 bases in the middle. The CDR3 DNA reads as TGTGCCAGCAGTGACTTCTACGAGCAGTACTTC. This gives the protein CASSDFYEQYF.

V gene TRBV2 combines with J gene TRBJ2-6, with 8 bases lining up with TRBD1. With V trimmed by 5 bases and J by 0 bases, 3 bases remained unmatched. The CDR3 consists of 16 residues. Germline loops: CDR1 SNHLY, CDR2 FYNNEI. This CDR3 is CASSRQGYSGANVLTF. The CDR3 nucleotides read TGTGCCAGCAGTCGACAGGGGTACTCTGGGGCCAACGTCCTGACTTTC.

This clonotype was detected many times. The chain carries TRBV29-1 and TRBJ2-5, with 11 bases identical to TRBD2. This CDR3 is built from 15 residues. The germline CDR1 and CDR2 sequences are SQVTM and ANQGSEA. The ends lost 5 bases at V and 5 bases at J; junction bases unmatched: 10. The CDR3 coding sequence is TGCAGCGTTCCCTTAGCGGGAGGGACAGGGGAGACCCAGTACTTC. This codes for CSVPLAGGTGETQYF.

This clonotype has more than one count but fewer than ten. This chain joins TRBV5-1 and TRBJ1-2; D gene ambiguous. The ends were cut back, 4 bases at V and 7 bases at J, with 11 bases in the middle. This CDR3 spans 12 amino acids. Germline CDR1 reads SGHRS; CDR2 reads YFSETQ. CDR3 residues: CASSPVEPGYTF. The CDR3 DNA reads as TGCGCCAGCAGCCCAGTCGAGCCTGGCTACACCTTC.

The V and J genes are TRBV5-1 and TRBJ2-1; 7 bases line up with TRBD1. V trimming: 4 bases; J trimming: 7 bases; junction bases outside the gene matches: 8. The CDR3 is 14 residues long. Germline V CDR1 and CDR2: SGHRS, YFSETQ. As DNA, the CDR3 is TGCGCCAGCAGCCCACAGACAGGGCCGAATGAGCAGTTCTTC. It specifies CASSPQTGPNEQFF. The full variable domain, rest sourced from reference TRBV5-1 and TRBJ2-1, is KAGVTQTPRYLIKTRGQQVTLSCSPISGHRSVSWYQQTPGQGLQFLFEYFSETQRNKGNFPGRFSGRQFSNSRSEMNVSTLELGDSALYLCASSPQTGPNEQFFGPGTRLTVL.

V usage is TRBV5-1 and J usage is TRBJ1-4; no clear D gene. The V and J ends lost 5 bases and 4 bases respectively, with 12 bases between them. The CDR3 is 14 amino acids. Germline CDR1 and CDR2: SGHRS and YFSETQ. The CDR3 region is CASRIWINNEKLFF. The DNA of the CDR3 is TGCGCCAGCAGAATATGGATAAATAATGAAAAACTGTTTTTT.

This clonotype was counted once. The chain couples TRBV7-2 to TRBJ1-1; D not resolved. The length of the CDR3 is 13 residues. The germline V gene has CDR1 SGHTA and CDR2 FQGNSA. Trimming left V 10 bases short and J 1 base short, with 13 bases between. In nucleotides, the CDR3 is TGTGCCACCCTCCAAGGGCCGAACACTGAAGCTTTCTTT. Translation gives CATLQGPNTEAFF.

The CDR3 spells CASSITSGSAKNIQYF. The CDR3 nucleotides are TGTGCCAGCAGTATAACTAGCGGGTCTGCCAAAAACATTCAGTACTTC. The chain couples TRBV6-5 to TRBJ2-4; 9 nucleotides agree with TRBD2. V was pared by 5 bases and J by 1 base, with 6 bases of the junction left unmatched. This CDR3 comprises 16 residues. Germline-derived CDR1 and CDR2 are MNHEY and SVGAGI.

The chain links TRBV29-1 to TRBJ1-4; a weak D match, TRBD1 (5 bases). The germline V gene encodes CDR1 SQVTM and CDR2 ANQGSEA. The CDR3 has 13 residues. CDR3 in DNA: TGCAGTGGGTCCTCGGCAGGGAGTGAAAAACTGTTTTTT. This translates into CSGSSAGSEKLFF.

The chain recombines TRBV15 with TRBJ2-5, with 7 positions matching TRBD2. This CDR3 contains 14 residues. V was clipped by 3 bases and J by 0 bases; unmatched bases: 1. Germline CDR1 LNHNV, CDR2 YYDKDF (reference sequence). CDR3 protein: CATSSGTNQETQYF. Here the CDR3 DNA reads TGTGCCACCAGCAGCGGGACTAACCAAGAGACCCAGTACTTC.

J is TRBJ2-4 and V is TRBV7-2, with unresolved D. The tail of the sequence fits TRBJ2-7 better, so the J call may be wrong. Germline loops: CDR1 SGHTA, CDR2 FQGNSA. CDR3 length equals 12 residues. The CDR3 DNA follows: TGTGCCAGCAGCTTCTCCATTTACGAGCAGTACTTC. Translated: CASSFSIYEQYF.

The rearrangement joins TRBV5-8 to TRBJ1-3, with D hard to call. The CDR3 spans 13 residues. V gave up 6 bases and J gave up 0 bases, with 7 bases separating them. Per the germline V gene, CDR1 is SGHTS and CDR2 is YDEGEE. Here the CDR3 reads CASKDYSGNTIYF. CDR3 DNA: TGTGCCAGCAAGGATTACTCTGGAAACACCATATATTTT. The variable domain in full, completed from reference TRBV5-8 and TRBJ1-3, reads EAGVTQSPTHLIKTRGQQATLRCSPISGHTSVYWYQQALGLGLQFLLWYDEGEERNRGNFPPRFSGRQFPNYSSELNVNALELEDSALYLCASKDYSGNTIYFGEGSWLTVV.

The rearrangement uses TRBV7-2 and TRBJ2-1, with D possibly called TRBD1 or TRBD2 (7 bases each). The CDR3 is 16 residues long. The V gene's germline CDR1 is SGHTA and CDR2 FQGNSA. The germline V and J ends were trimmed by 4 bases and 13 bases, with 26 bases remaining between them. CDR3 nucleotides: TGTGCCAGCAGCTCAGTTCCAGGGGGGGAAGGAGAGACCCAGTTCTTC. This sequence encodes CASSSVPGGEGETQFF. The whole variable domain, filled in from reference TRBV7-2 and TRBJ2-1, reads GAGVSQSPSNKVTEKGKDVELRCDPISGHTALYWYRQSLGQGLEFLIYFQGNSAPDKSGLPSDRFSAERTGGSVSTLTIQRTQQEDSAVYLCASSSVPGGEGETQFFGPGTRLTVL.

With respect to this clonotype: It may be a read error: a sequence one base away is much more abundant. The chain uses TRBV20-1 and TRBJ1-2; 7 positions match TRBD1. Trimming removed 0 bases from V and 6 bases from J; junction bases left unmatched: 4. This CDR3 contains 13 residues. Germline values: CDR1 DFQATT, CDR2 SNEGSKA (reference sequence). As DNA, the CDR3 is TGCAGTGCTAGAGAAGGGGGCGACCATGGCTACACCTTC. Its protein is CSAREGGDHGYTF.

V and J are TRBV20-1 and TRBJ2-5; 9 nucleotides line up with TRBD2. V was clipped by 8 bases and J by 4 bases; unmatched bases: 26. The germline gives CDR1 DFQATT, CDR2 SNEGSKA (reference sequence). The CDR3 covers 19 residues. The CDR3, as DNA: TGCAGTCGAACCGAGGCTAGCGGGACAGTTAACCCAAAAAGAGAGACCCAGTACTTC. Translated, it gives CSRTEASGTVNPKRETQYF.

V gene TRBV5-1 combines with J gene TRBJ1-2; 7 bases match TRBD1. The V segment lost 4 bases and the J segment 7 bases; nucleotides outside the gene matches: 13. Per the germline V gene, CDR1 is SGHRS and CDR2 is YFSETQ. The CDR3 runs 15 residues. Written as DNA, the CDR3 is TGCGCCAGCAGCCTCCCCACCACAGGGGTTGGTGGCTACACCTTC. Translation: CASSLPTTGVGGYTF.

This rearrangement joins TRBV12-3 or TRBV12-4 to TRBJ2-7; unclear D gene. There are 14 residues in the CDR3. Trimming took 3 bases from V and 3 from J, leaving 12 bases between them. The CDR3 bases are TGTGCCAGCAGTTTGGGCAGCAGTTACTACGAGCAGTACTTC. It yields the protein CASSLGSSYYEQYF.

The chain carries TRBV14 and TRBJ2-4; D is ambiguous. The DNA end lines up better with TRBJ2-7; the J call may be wrong. From germline, CDR1 is SGHDN and CDR2 FVKESK. The CDR3 length is 15 residues. This CDR3 is CASSQDRVRMGEQYF. Here the CDR3 DNA reads TGTGCCAGCAGCCAAGATAGGGTGCGCATGGGCGAGCAGTACTTC.

The CDR3 nucleotides are TGTGCCAGCAGCGCTTGGACAGACAACACTGAAGCTTTCTTT. This gives the protein CASSAWTDNTEAFF. The chain couples TRBV9 to TRBJ1-1; D may be TRBD1 (6 bases). Between the trimmed V and J ends, which lost 3 bases and 2 bases, there was a span of 11 bases. The CDR3 spans 14 residues. Germline CDR1 is SGDLS and CDR2 is YYNGEE.

V and J are TRBV28 and TRBJ2-1; 7 nucleotides line up with TRBD2. This CDR3 comprises 17 residues. CDR1 and CDR2 (germline): MDHEN, SYDVKM. V gave up 8 bases and J gave up 2 bases; unmatched junction bases: 15. CDR3 sequence (DNA): TGTGCCAGCTACCCCATCCTAAGCGGGAAGGCCTACAATGAGCAGTTCTTC. Encoded protein: CASYPILSGKAYNEQFF. Full variable domain (outside the CDR3, taken from reference TRBV28 and TRBJ2-1): DVKVTQSSRYLVKRTGEKVFLECVQDMDHENMFWYRQDPGLGLRLIYFSYDVKMKEKGDIPEGYSVSREKKERFSLILESASTNQTSMYLCASYPILSGKAYNEQFFGPGTRLTVL.

The sample holds a few counts of this clonotype. J is TRBJ2-4 and V is TRBV7-2; D gene uncertain. The CDR3 is 13 residues long. The germline V gene has CDR1 SGHTA and CDR2 FQGNSA. Between the trimmed V and J ends, which lost 6 bases and 6 bases, there was a span of 12 bases. CDR3 sequence reads: CASRSPETNIQYF. The CDR3 bases are TGTGCCAGCAGGTCTCCGGAGACAAACATTCAGTACTTC.